This paragraph covers one T cell receptor beta chain sequence. In its sample, this clone was seen a few times. Its antigen target is currently unknown. Qualities for individual bases were not recorded, and no much larger clone is one base off. In light of the paper, this sample's time point label describes: cycle 4 day 1 (C4D1), after five to seven weeks of nivolumab. Every trial patient had relapsed following autologous stem cell transplantation, and prior brentuximab vedotin exposure was what differed among cohorts A, B and C. A total of 50 to 70 patients with relapsed/refractory classical Hodgkin lymphoma made up the trial cohort, and each patient's best overall response was complete response, partial response or progressive disease. Single-agent nivolumab was administered to trial patients in the multi-cohort phase II CheckMate 205 trial. An independent review committee assessed best overall response by applying the 2007 International Working Group response criteria. Trial PBMCs were collected just before the start of nivolumab (C1D1) and during therapy at cycle 2 day 1 and cycle 4 day 1. Peripheral blood was collected in 8 mL Vacutainer Cell Preparation Tubes, from which PBMCs were isolated by centrifugation and then cryopreserved.

This record comes from a study of PD-1 blockade in classical Hodgkin lymphoma (dated by TCRdb to the early 2020s). With respect to the entire study: Nivolumab dosing was 3 mg/kg intravenously every 2 weeks, continuing until either disease progression or unacceptable toxicity. To define a peripheral blood immune signature of response to PD-1 blockade in classical Hodgkin lymphoma, the study combined TCR beta sequencing with CyTOF.

Genomic DNA was isolated using the Qiagen DNeasy kit from unsorted PBMCs as well as from negatively selected CD4+ and CD8+ fractions. Using primers that anneal to V and J segments, immunoSEQ multiplex PCR amplified the TCR beta CDR3 regions. A synthetic immune receptor repertoire was used to minimize amplification bias, and any remaining bias was removed computationally after sequencing. The paper's data handling went like this. Custom Python scripts were used to quantify repertoire diversity as the Shannon entropy index. Unsorted, CD4+ and CD8+ repertoires were analyzed separately, except for combined analyses in which CD4+ and CD8+ sequences were merged in silico. A clone counted as expanded when the clone's frequency after treatment rose at least 2-fold relative to C1D1, and clones undetected at baseline were given a pseudocount of 0.5. Singleton clones were defined as clones with 0 or 1 copy at C1D1, and non-singleton clones were defined as clones with 2 or more copies. Clones expanded in unsorted samples were labelled as CD4+, CD8+ or unknown by matching protein sequences in sorted samples from the same patient. Diversity changes from C1D1 to C4D1 were tested in paired samples using Wilcoxon tests. Not all clones reach the TCRdb copy of this immuneACCESS table, which keeps in-frame sequences only. Checked studies attribute under half of the gap to unresolved V genes and leave the rest unexplained. D and trimming come from the DNA, and the V and J calls and clone size come from that table. Present in this sample are 26,000 or so clones, around 72% of which were seen just once. The ten largest clones capture roughly 3.4% of the sample.

The paper as a whole reports these results and caveats: Lower diversity was observed in patients in whom nivolumab was started less than 1 year after ASCT, and these patients were excluded from later analyses so that confounding by immune reconstitution would be avoided. The study covered only a single clinical trial cohort, and the causes of the repertoire differences, possibly disease activity or prior therapy, were still not defined. By C4D1, a significant rise was seen in CD4+ TCR diversity but not in CD8+ TCR diversity (p=0.0027 vs p=0.16), and the rise was most apparent among complete responders (p=0.02). Baseline TCR diversity was reported to be lower in newly diagnosed patients than in healthy donors and to be lower still in relapsed/refractory patients. Trial patients with a complete response had baseline diversity similar to that of newly diagnosed patients, while partial responders and progressors had significantly lower diversity.

After removal of 3 bases from V and 8 bases from J, the junction retains 13 bases not matched to a gene. As encoded in the germline V gene (reference sequence), CDR1 is SGHNT while CDR2 is YYREEE. CDR3 length: 16 amino acids, cysteine to phenylalanine. The sequence is cut down to CDR3 DNA, 48 bases in frame from base 1. The chain uses TRBV5-4 and TRBJ1-4, with 7 junctional bases fitting TRBD1. The TCR comes from a human donor with classical Hodgkin lymphoma. The sequences come from peripheral blood mononuclear cells (PBMCs), collected before the fourth cycle of nivolumab. CDR3 reads: CASSSGTTGSREKLFF. The nucleotide sequence is given as TGTGCCAGCAGCTCGGGGACGACAGGGAGTCGGGAAAAACTGTTTTTT.